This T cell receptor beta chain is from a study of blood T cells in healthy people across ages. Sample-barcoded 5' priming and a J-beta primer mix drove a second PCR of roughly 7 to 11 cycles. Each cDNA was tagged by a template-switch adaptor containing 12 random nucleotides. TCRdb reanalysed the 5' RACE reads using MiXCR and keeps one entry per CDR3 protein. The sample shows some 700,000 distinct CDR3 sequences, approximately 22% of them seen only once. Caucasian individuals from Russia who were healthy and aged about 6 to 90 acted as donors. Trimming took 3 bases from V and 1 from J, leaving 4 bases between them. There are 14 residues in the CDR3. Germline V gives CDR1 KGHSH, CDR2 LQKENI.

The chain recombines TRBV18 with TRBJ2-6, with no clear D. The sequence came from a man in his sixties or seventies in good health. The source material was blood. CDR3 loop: CASSPDSGANVLTF. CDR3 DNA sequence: TGTGCCAGCTCACCGGATTCTGGGGCCAACGTCCTGACTTTC.